Shown below are 30 T cell receptor beta chains from a single sample sequenced in a study of graft-versus-host responses after intestinal transplantation. These receptors' antigens are unknown. TCRdb's table, derived via immunoSEQ multiplex PCR, lists solely in-frame clones and lacks some. The sample yields 55,000 to 85,000 clones, around 89% seen once. This sample comprised unstimulated CD8+ T cells sorted from spleen or lymph node cells, obtained before intestinal transplant. The receptors derive from a human donor who received an intestinal transplant.

This chain connects TRBV21-1 to TRBJ2-5; the table's D call of TRBD1 was not tested on the DNA. TRBV21-1 is reported as a pseudogene. The CDR3 has 21 residues. Written as DNA, the CDR3 is TGTGCCAGCAGCAACGCCCCCCCCCGGGACAACACTCGTAGATCTAAAGAGACCCAGTACTTC. Amino acid sequence: CASSNAPPRDNTRRSKETQYF.

The V gene is TRBV5-4, the J gene TRBJ1-4; D possibly corresponds to TRBD1 (5 bases). The germline gives CDR1 SGHNT, CDR2 YYREEE (reference sequence). Trimming shortened V by 3 bases and J by 8 bases, and 8 bases separated the two germline ends. This CDR3 contains 12 residues. For the CDR3, the DNA is TGTGCCAGCAGCTCTGGACAAGAAAAACTGTTTTTT. This gives the protein CASSSGQEKLFF.

The chain couples TRBV6-5 to TRBJ2-2; 9 positions match TRBD2. The length of the CDR3 is 12 residues. Germline V lookup: CDR1 MNHEY, CDR2 SVGAGI. V lost 10 bases and J lost 5; bases outside the gene matches: 2. The CDR3 nucleotides read TGTGCCACTAGCGGGGTGACCGGGGAGCTGTTTTTT. This sequence encodes CATSGVTGELFF.

The V gene is TRBV4-1, the J gene TRBJ2-1; maybe TRBD2 (7 bases). Per germline, CDR1 MGHRA and CDR2 YSYEKL. Trimming left V 8 bases short and J 2 bases short, with 16 bases between. This CDR3 spans 15 amino acids. CDR3 sequence reads: CASGWEGGPYNEQFF. The CDR3 bases are TGCGCCAGCGGTTGGGAGGGGGGACCCTACAATGAGCAGTTCTTC.

The rearrangement joins TRBV2 to TRBJ2-3, with 9 bases aligning to TRBD1. The CDR3 has 13 amino acids. Trimming cost V 9 bases and J 0 bases; bases outside gene matches: 1. CDR1 is SNHLY, CDR2 FYNNEI, per germline. The CDR3 DNA sequence: TGTGCCAGAGGACAGGGGAGCACAGATACGCAGTATTTT. Translation: CARGQGSTDTQYF.

V usage is TRBV5-1 and J usage is TRBJ1-2, with D maybe TRBD1 (5 bases). The CDR3 consists of 13 residues. V lost 4 bases to trimming and J lost 4 bases, with 11 bases between them. CDR1 and CDR2 from the germline V gene are SGHRS and YFSETQ. The CDR3 reads CASSVTGTYGYTF. The CDR3 nucleotides read TGCGCCAGCAGCGTCACAGGCACCTATGGCTACACCTTC.

The chain links TRBV10-3 to TRBJ2-7, with TRBD1 matching 9 bases. After removal of 0 bases from V and 6 bases from J, the junction contained 9 bases not matched to a gene. The CDR3 runs to 16 residues. Germline V CDR1 and CDR2: ENHRY, SYGVKD. This chain's CDR3 is CAISESNIGTGPEQYF. The CDR3 DNA follows: TGTGCCATCAGTGAGTCGAATATCGGGACAGGGCCCGAGCAGTACTTC.

The chain employs TRBV27 and TRBJ1-5, with a weak D call TRBD1 (6 bases). V lost 4 bases to trimming and J lost 8 bases, with 12 bases between them. The germline CDR1 and CDR2 sequences are MNHEY and SMNVEV (reference sequence). The CDR3 extends over 13 amino acids. CDR3 bases: TGTGCCAGCAGTTGGGGTAGGGGGAAGCCCCAGCATTTT. Amino acid sequence: CASSWGRGKPQHF.

V is TRBV29-1 and J is TRBJ2-5; D may be TRBD1 (6 bases). The V end lost 0 bases, the J end lost 0 bases, and 8 bases lay between the germline ends. The CDR3 totals 14 residues. From germline, CDR1 is SQVTM and CDR2 ANQGSEA. CDR3 coding DNA: TGCAGCGTTGAAGACTACAGGGACCAAGAGACCCAGTACTTC. It is translated as CSVEDYRDQETQYF.

The CDR3 sequence: CASSFLGTDYGYTF. The CDR3 nucleotides read TGTGCCAGCAGCTTCCTGGGGACAGACTATGGCTACACCTTC. The V call is TRBV7-9, the J call TRBJ1-2; 7 bases fit TRBD1. CDR1 and CDR2 (germline): SEHNR, FQNEAQ (reference sequence). Losses at the gene ends were 3 bases for V and 3 bases for J; bases not matched to a gene: 4. CDR3 size: 14 residues.

DNA for the CDR3: TGTGCCAGCAGCCGAGGGTTACCGGATGAAGCTTTCTTT. This sequence encodes CASSRGLPDEAFF. The chain couples TRBV7-8 to TRBJ1-1; unclear D gene. The germline gives CDR1 SGHVS, CDR2 FQNEAQ. Trimming stripped 5 bases from V and 7 bases from J, with 14 bases between. The CDR3 has 13 residues.

This clone occurred a few times. The V gene is TRBV19, the J gene TRBJ2-1; D call uncertain. V lost 10 bases, J lost 6 bases, and 13 bases lay in between. CDR3 length: 12 residues. Germline CDR1 LNHDA, CDR2 SQIVND (reference sequence). The CDR3 bases are TGTGCCACCACAGATCGCTTCAATGAGCAGTTCTTC. Encoded protein: CATTDRFNEQFF.

This chain connects TRBV7-9 to TRBJ2-1, with D perhaps matching TRBD2 (5 bases). V gave up 5 bases and J gave up 9 bases, with 8 bases separating them. The germline CDR1 and CDR2 sequences are SEHNR and FQNEAQ (reference sequence). The CDR3 runs 11 residues. This CDR3 is CASSPAGEQFF. DNA of the CDR3: TGTGCCAGCAGCCCGGCGGGTGAGCAGTTCTTC.

The chain recombines TRBV7-9 with TRBJ2-2, with 11 bases aligning to TRBD1. The CDR3 sequence is 16 residues long. V lost 9 bases and J lost 6; bases outside the gene matches: 12. Germline V CDR1 and CDR2: SEHNR, FQNEAQ (reference sequence). The CDR3 DNA reads as TGTGCCAGTCCCCCCGAGGGACAGGGGGTTGCCGGGGAGCTGTTTTTT. It encodes CASPPEGQGVAGELFF. Variable domain in full (rest from reference TRBV7-9 and TRBJ2-2): DTGVSQNPRHKITKRGQNVTFRCDPISEHNRLYWYRQTLGQGPEFLTYFQNEAQLEKSRLLSDRFSAERPKGSFSTLEIQRTEQGDSAMYLCASPPEGQGVAGELFFGEGSRLTVL.

The chain joins TRBV4-1 to TRBJ2-7; a possible D gene is TRBD2 (5 bases). The CDR3 extends over 15 amino acids. Looked up from germline, CDR1 is MGHRA and CDR2 is YSYEKL. Trimming stripped 0 bases from V and 3 bases from J, with 12 bases between. For the CDR3, the DNA is TGCGCCAGCAGCCAAGAAACGGGGAATTACTACGAGCAGTACTTC. Its translation: CASSQETGNYYEQYF.

The V gene is TRBV11-1, the J gene TRBJ2-3; D is ambiguous. CDR1 and CDR2 (germline): SGHAT, FQDESV (reference sequence). The CDR3 loop spans 16 amino acids. V lost 5 bases, J lost 0 bases, and 15 bases lay in between. The CDR3 nucleotides are TGTGCCAGCAGCCCTAGTTCGTTGGTTAGCACAGATACGCAGTATTTT. Translation: CASSPSSLVSTDTQYF.

The chain recombines TRBV19 with TRBJ1-5; D is unclear. V lost 6 bases and J lost 7, with 10 bases in between. Germline V CDR1 and CDR2: LNHDA, SQIVND (reference sequence). The CDR3 runs 12 residues. The CDR3 region is CASSPEAQPQHF. The DNA of the CDR3 is TGTGCCAGTAGCCCTGAAGCACAGCCCCAGCATTTT.

The CDR3 nucleotides are TGTGCCAGCAGTGAAGCGGGAGGGACAGGGGATCAGCCCCAGCATTTT. It is translated as CASSEAGGTGDQPQHF. The chain is built from TRBV6-1 and TRBJ1-5; 10 bases fit TRBD1. V gave up 0 bases and J gave up 5 bases; unmatched junction bases: 4. CDR1 is MNHNS, CDR2 SASEGT, per germline. The CDR3 extends over 16 amino acids.

Only one count was recorded for this clone. CDR3 nucleotide sequence: TGTGCCAGAAGCTTGGGACTAGCGGGAGGGGAGACCCAGTACTTC. This gives the protein CARSLGLAGGETQYF. The gene calls are TRBV5-3 and TRBJ2-5; 14 positions agree with TRBD2. TRBV5-3 is known as an ORF, though its function is uncertain. The CDR3 spans 15 residues. V shed 0 bases and J 5 bases; nucleotides not matched to a gene: 0.

V is TRBV7-8 and J is TRBJ2-2, with TRBD1 identical over 10 bases. CDR1 and CDR2 from the germline V gene are SGHVS and FQNEAQ. CDR3 length: 18 residues. With 1 base clipped from V and 5 bases from J, the junction kept 10 bases outside the gene matches. CDR3 loop: CASSLVDRGRGRTGELFF. CDR3 in DNA: TGTGCCAGCAGCTTAGTCGACAGGGGGCGGGGGAGGACCGGGGAGCTGTTTTTT.

This clone was found a few times. This sequence joins TRBV6-5 and TRBJ2-1, with a possible D match to TRBD2 (7 bases). This CDR3 is 12 amino acids long. CDR1 MNHEY and CDR2 SVGAGI come from the germline V gene. V was trimmed by 6 bases and J by 8 bases, leaving 11 bases between them. The CDR3 sequence: CASREGGDEQFF. In nucleotides, the CDR3 is TGTGCCAGCAGGGAAGGGGGGGATGAGCAGTTCTTC.

Turning to this clone: Within the sample, other DNA sequences also encode this same CDR3. This rearrangement joins TRBV27 to TRBJ1-1, with unresolved D. From germline, CDR1 is MNHEY and CDR2 SMNVEV (reference sequence). CDR3 length: 13 amino acids. Trimming pared 2 bases from V and 0 bases from J, leaving 4 bases between. DNA of the CDR3: TGTGCCAGCAGTTTACAGGTGAACACTGAAGCTTTCTTT. It codes for CASSLQVNTEAFF.

The table lists this clone with a count of one. This rearrangement joins TRBV19 to TRBJ2-1; perhaps TRBD2 as D (5 bases). V was cut by 6 bases and J by 0 bases, with 12 bases left in between. The CDR3 loop spans 15 amino acids. Per germline, CDR1 LNHDA and CDR2 SQIVND (reference sequence). CDR3 sequence (DNA): TGTGCCAGTAGATCCGGGAAGAGCTCCTACAATGAGCAGTTCTTC. Encoded protein: CASRSGKSSYNEQFF. The full variable domain, in which reference TRBV19 and TRBJ2-1 provide the parts outside the CDR3, is DGGITQSPKYLFRKEGQNVTLSCEQNLNHDAMYWYRQDPGQGLRLIYYSQIVNDFQKGDIAEGYSVSREKKESFPLTVTSAQKNPTAFYLCASRSGKSSYNEQFFGPGTRLTVL.

This clone was seen a few times. V usage is TRBV6-6 and J usage is TRBJ1-6, with D uncertain. The CDR3 runs to 14 residues. V shed 6 bases and J shed 7 bases, with 13 bases lying between them. The germline gives CDR1 MNHNY, CDR2 SVGAGI (reference sequence). The CDR3 region has the DNA TGTGCCAGCAGGAGGCGAACGTTCAATTCACCCCTCCACTTT. It specifies CASRRRTFNSPLHF.

This sequence joins TRBV28 and TRBJ2-1; weak D call: TRBD2 (6 bases). V lost 3 bases and J 0 bases, leaving 9 bases between the germline ends. Germline V gene lookup returns CDR1 MDHEN and CDR2 SYDVKM. CDR3 length: 15 residues. The CDR3 loop reads CASSLTGASYNEQFF. Written as DNA, the CDR3 is TGTGCCAGCAGTTTGACGGGAGCCTCCTACAATGAGCAGTTCTTC.

The CDR3 sequence: CASSWGGRERDEQYF. CDR3 nucleotide sequence: TGTGCCAGCAGTTGGGGCGGGCGGGAGAGGGACGAGCAGTACTTC. This chain links TRBV27 with TRBJ2-7; 7 bases match TRBD2. The CDR3 has 15 amino acids. Trimming at V came to 4 bases and at J to 5 bases, leaving 11 bases not matched to a gene. CDR1 is MNHEY and CDR2 is SMNVEV in the germline V gene (reference sequence).

The table lists this clone with a count of one. This sample also contains other DNA sequences that code for the same CDR3. The chain employs TRBV4-2 and TRBJ1-6, with D tentatively TRBD1 (6 bases). The V end was cut by 4 bases, the J end by 10 bases, with 20 bases between. The CDR3 length is 16 residues. Germline loops: CDR1 LGHNA, CDR2 YNFKEQ. CDR3 DNA sequence: TGTGCCAGCAGCCCTCAGCAGGGACAAAAAGGATCACCCCTCCACTTT. This gives the protein CASSPQQGQKGSPLHF.

V is TRBV6-5 and J is TRBJ2-1; no firm D call. The CDR3 is 13 amino acids. From germline, CDR1 is MNHEY and CDR2 SVGAGI. Deletions cut 5 bases from V and 7 bases from J, with 12 bases between. This CDR3 is CASSGVLENEQFF. The CDR3 coding sequence is TGTGCCAGCAGTGGCGTGTTGGAGAATGAGCAGTTCTTC.

The chain is built from TRBV5-4 and TRBJ2-7, with D possibly TRBD1 on 6 matching bases. The CDR3 is made up of 15 amino acids. CDR1 and CDR2 from the germline V gene are SGHNT and YYREEE (reference sequence). The germline V and J ends were trimmed by 5 bases and 2 bases, with 17 bases remaining between them. CDR3 in DNA: TGTGCCAGCAGTCCGCAGGGGTCCTTAGCCTACGAGCAGTACTTC. Translated, it gives CASSPQGSLAYEQYF.

Written as DNA, the CDR3 is TGTGCCACCAGCTTAGGAGGGGGGGGTGTAGGGCGAGAGACCCAGTACTTC. Translating it yields CATSLGGGGVGRETQYF. The chain recombines TRBV15 with TRBJ2-5; the D gene is possibly TRBD2 (7 bases). V was trimmed by 5 bases and J by 4 bases, leaving 23 bases between them. The CDR3 length is 17 residues. Germline V gene data show CDR1 as LNHNV and CDR2 as YYDKDF (reference sequence).